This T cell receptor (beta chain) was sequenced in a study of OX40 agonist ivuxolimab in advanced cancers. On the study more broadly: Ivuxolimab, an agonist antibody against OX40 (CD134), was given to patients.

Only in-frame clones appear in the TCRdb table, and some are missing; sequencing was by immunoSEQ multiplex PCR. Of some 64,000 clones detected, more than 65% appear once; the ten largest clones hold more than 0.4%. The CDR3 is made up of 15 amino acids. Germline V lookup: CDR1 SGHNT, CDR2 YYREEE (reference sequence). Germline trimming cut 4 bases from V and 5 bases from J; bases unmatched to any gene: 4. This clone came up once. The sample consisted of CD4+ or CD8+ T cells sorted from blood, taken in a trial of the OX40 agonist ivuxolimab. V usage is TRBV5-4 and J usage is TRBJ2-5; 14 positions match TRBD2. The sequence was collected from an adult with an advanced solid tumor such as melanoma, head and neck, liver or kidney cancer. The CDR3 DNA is TGTGCCAGCAGCCTGGGACTAGCGGGAGTTGAGACCCAGTACTTC. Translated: CASSLGLAGVETQYF.